This TCR beta chain comes out of a study of cytomegalovirus exposure and HLA in healthy donors. Study results and limitations: An Asian-associated ancestry cluster reportedly showed fewer N-insertions than the approximately 600-donor mean in a later analysis.

Concerning this clone: Its antigen remains unidentified.

13 Jbeta primers and 60 Vbeta primers were used for the PCR. Sequencing was performed with immunoSEQ multiplex PCR; in TCRdb, only in-frame clones are kept and a portion is missing. This sample has over 100,000 clones; about 8.5% occur once, and the top ten carry approximately 5%. Sequencing was carried out using PBMCs. The TCR was taken from a man aged 35 to 55 in good health and CMV-seronegative.

The CDR3 region is CASSLGAVLGLTDTQYF. For the CDR3, the DNA is TGTGCCAGCAGCTTAGGAGCAGTTCTGGGCCTGACAGATACGCAGTATTTT. The J gene is TRBJ2-3, the V gene TRBV11-3; D gene unclear. CDR1 is SGHNT, CDR2 YENEEA, per germline. The CDR3 sequence is 17 residues long. V was cut by 1 base and J by 3 bases, with 17 bases left in between.